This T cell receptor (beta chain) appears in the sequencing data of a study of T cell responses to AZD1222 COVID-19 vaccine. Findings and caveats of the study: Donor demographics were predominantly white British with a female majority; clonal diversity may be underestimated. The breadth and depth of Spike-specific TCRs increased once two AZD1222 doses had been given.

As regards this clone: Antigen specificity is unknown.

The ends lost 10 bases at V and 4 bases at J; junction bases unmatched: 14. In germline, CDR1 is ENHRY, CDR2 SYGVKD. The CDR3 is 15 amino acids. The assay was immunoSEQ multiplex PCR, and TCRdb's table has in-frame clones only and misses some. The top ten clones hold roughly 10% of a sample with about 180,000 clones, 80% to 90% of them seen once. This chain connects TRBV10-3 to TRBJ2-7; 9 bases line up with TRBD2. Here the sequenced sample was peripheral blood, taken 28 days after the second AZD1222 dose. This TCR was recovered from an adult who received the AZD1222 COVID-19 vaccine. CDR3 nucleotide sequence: TGTGCCACCCGAAGGGTAGCGGGGGAAGAGTACGAGCAGTACTTC. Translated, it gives CATRRVAGEEYEQYF.